This section outlines one T cell receptor beta chain sequence together with its context. What it recognizes is unknown. 13 Jbeta primers and 60 Vbeta primers were used for the PCR. Profiling relied on immunoSEQ multiplex PCR, and the TCRdb table lists in-frame clones only, not all of them. The profile shows about 130,000 clones, 82% of them singletons. These data originate in a study of cytomegalovirus exposure and HLA in healthy donors. Study results and limitations: A later analysis linked a missense variant in DCLRE1C to the trimming of TCR beta V and J genes. Analyses of presence and absence presupposed an approximately uniform sequencing depth across donors.

Germline V gives CDR1 MNHNS, CDR2 SASEGT. This CDR3 is 16 amino acids long. V lost 0 bases, J lost 2 bases, and 4 bases stayed unmatched. Sequences were obtained from PBMCs. The chain is built from TRBV6-1 and TRBJ2-7; 10 positions match TRBD2. The sequence derives from a boy younger than 18 in good health and CMV-seronegative. CDR3 amino acids: CASSEALLAGAYEQYF. The CDR3 DNA reads as TGTGCCAGCAGTGAAGCGCTTCTAGCGGGAGCCTACGAGCAGTACTTC.